This TCR beta chain comes out of a study of blood T cell repertoires in COVID-19. As for the study in general: T cells, B-cell-depleted T cells, or PBMCs supplied cDNA or gDNA.

Methods used by the authors: Estimates of nucleated cell counts were drawn from the amplification of reference gene primers. Profiling relied on immunoSEQ multiplex PCR, and the TCRdb table lists in-frame clones only, not all of them. The V and J calls and clone size are taken from that table; D and trimming were inferred from the DNA. The sample has 150,000 to 180,000 clones, 80% to 90% seen once. V lost 7 bases and J lost 2, with 17 bases in between. This CDR3 is 15 amino acids long. Germline V gives CDR1 SNHLY, CDR2 FYNNEI. The Seattle site enrolled patients during active infection and followed them longitudinally.

This sequence was found in a woman aged 55-69 years with COVID-19, enrolled during active disease. The chain combines TRBV2 with TRBJ2-5, with a possible D match to TRBD1 (5 bases). Sequenced: peripheral blood. CDR3 DNA: TGTGCCAGCAAGGTACAGGCGACGGGTCAAGAGACCCAGTACTTC. Its protein is CASKVQATGQETQYF.